Presented here are 15 T cell receptor beta chains from one specimen sequenced in a study of T cells after yellow fever vaccination. One entry per CDR3 protein results from TCRdb running MiXCR on the 5' RACE reads. Of 200,000 to 250,000 distinct CDR3 sequences listed, 3% to 3.5% are singletons. The material was CD4+ T cells sorted from PBMCs, obtained 10 days after the yellow fever booster vaccination. The receptors originated from a man younger than 30 who received the YFV17D yellow fever vaccine.

The table lists this clonotype with many counts. The rearrangement uses TRBV12-5 and TRBJ1-5; D is possibly TRBD1 (6 bases). The germline CDR1 and CDR2 sequences are LGHNT and FRNRAP. V was clipped by 7 bases and J by 6 bases, with 13 bases between them. The CDR3 length is 13 residues. Here the CDR3 DNA reads TGTGCTAGTGCCTTAGGGGGTTCTCAGCCCCAGCATTTT. The encoded protein is CASALGGSQPQHF.

This clonotype was counted a few times. The chain links TRBV9 to TRBJ1-3, with D hard to call. V was cut by 0 bases and J by 0 bases, with 10 bases left in between. In germline, CDR1 is SGDLS, CDR2 YYNGEE. This CDR3 has 16 residues. The CDR3 bases are TGTGCCAGCAGCGTAGGTCGGCTGTACTCTGGAAACACCATATATTTT. It specifies CASSVGRLYSGNTIYF.

This clonotype has ten or more counts. The gene calls are TRBV20-1 and TRBJ2-2, with D maybe TRBD1 (6 bases). The CDR3 has 14 residues. Trimming left V 5 bases short and J 2 bases short, with 12 bases between. Germline assignment: CDR1 DFQATT and CDR2 SNEGSKA (reference sequence). As DNA, the CDR3 is TGCAGTGCTCTGGACAGACAAAACACCGGGGAGCTGTTTTTT. This translates into CSALDRQNTGELFF.

This clonotype showed up many times. The J gene is TRBJ2-3, the V gene TRBV18; the D is unclear. Germline values: CDR1 KGHSH, CDR2 LQKENI. V was trimmed by 6 bases and J by 1 base, leaving 5 bases between them. The CDR3 is 12 amino acids. CDR3 DNA sequence: TGTGCCAGCTCGCCAGGCACAGATACGCAGTATTTT. It specifies CASSPGTDTQYF.

This clonotype was found many times. This sequence joins TRBV29-1 and TRBJ1-2; 7 nucleotides align to TRBD1. Losses at the gene ends were 1 base for V and 5 bases for J; bases not matched to a gene: 10. This CDR3 contains 15 residues. Germline CDR1 and CDR2: SQVTM and ANQGSEA. The CDR3: CSVEGSGDSKYGYTF. In DNA, the CDR3 is TGCAGCGTTGAAGGTTCTGGGGACAGTAAATATGGCTACACCTTC.

This clonotype turned up a few times. A much larger clone sits a single nucleotide away, making a read error possible. This rearrangement joins TRBV5-1 to TRBJ2-7; TRBD2 might be the D (7 bases). Germline V gene sequence: CDR1 SGHRS, CDR2 YFSETQ. The CDR3 has 17 amino acids. Trimming removed 4 bases from V and 0 bases from J, with 20 bases in between. CDR3 in amino acids: CASSPPTRGGFSYEQYF. The CDR3 coding sequence is TGCGCCAGCAGCCCACCTACTCGCGGGGGCTTCTCCTACGAGCAGTACTTC.

V usage is TRBV5-1 and J usage is TRBJ2-5; TRBD2 might be the D (6 bases). Trimming left V 5 bases short and J 5 bases short, with 16 bases between. The germline V gene encodes CDR1 SGHRS and CDR2 YFSETQ. The CDR3 contains 14 residues. The CDR3: CASRRSGRGETQYF. CDR3 nucleotide sequence: TGCGCCAGCAGGCGAAGCGGTCGGGGGGAGACCCAGTACTTC.

This clonotype was detected ten times or more. J is TRBJ1-2 and V is TRBV29-1; TRBD1 aligns across 7 bases. This CDR3 is 13 amino acids long. Trimming at V came to 4 bases and at J to 2 bases, leaving 4 bases not matched to a gene. Germline-derived CDR1 and CDR2 are SQVTM and ANQGSEA. CDR3 region: CSVGTGQNYGYTF. As DNA, the CDR3 is TGCAGCGTTGGGACAGGCCAAAACTATGGCTACACCTTC.

This clonotype was counted many times. The rearrangement joins TRBV18 to TRBJ1-3; a weak D match, TRBD1 (6 bases). Trimming removed 6 bases from V and 0 bases from J, with 12 bases in between. Germline values: CDR1 KGHSH, CDR2 LQKENI. The CDR3 consists of 15 residues. For the CDR3, the DNA is TGTGCCAGCTCCCAAAACAGGGACTCTGGAAACACCATATATTTT. Translating gives CASSQNRDSGNTIYF.

Only a few counts were recorded for this clonotype. The chain employs TRBV6-1 and TRBJ2-5; tentatively, D is TRBD1 or TRBD2 (5 bases each). CDR1 MNHNS and CDR2 SASEGT come from the germline V gene. V lost 4 bases and J lost 2, with 11 bases in between. The CDR3 totals 14 residues. The CDR3 DNA sequence: TGTGCCAGCAGTGGAGGGGCGGCTCAAGAGACCCAGTACTTC. Its protein is CASSGGAAQETQYF.

This clonotype appeared a few times. The chain carries TRBV15 and TRBJ2-7; D may match TRBD1 or TRBD2 (5 bases each). CDR1 and CDR2 (germline): LNHNV, YYDKDF (reference sequence). The CDR3 covers 13 residues. V was cut by 5 bases and J by 3 bases, with 11 bases left in between. The CDR3 DNA reads as TGTGCCACCAGCCGGGACCCTAACTACGAGCAGTACGTC. Translation: CATSRDPNYEQYV.

The chain combines TRBV7-3 with TRBJ2-1; TRBD2 matches 10 bases. Germline CDR1 is SGHTA and CDR2 is FQGTGA. The CDR3 is made up of 18 amino acids. The V segment lost 1 base and the J segment 6 bases; nucleotides outside the gene matches: 12. CDR3 nucleotide sequence: TGTGCCAGCAGCTTAAGAGGGCTAGCGGGGGATCTTTCCAATGAGCAGTTCTTC. It translates to CASSLRGLAGDLSNEQFF. The whole variable domain, filled in from reference TRBV7-3 and TRBJ2-1, reads GAGVSQTPSNKVTEKGKYVELRCDPISGHTALYWYRQSLGQGPEFLIYFQGTGAADDSGLPNDRFFAVRPEGSVSTLKIQRTERGDSAVYLCASSLRGLAGDLSNEQFFGPGTRLTVL.

The chain couples TRBV12-3 or TRBV12-4 to TRBJ2-2; D is perhaps TRBD1 (6 bases). The CDR3 has 14 residues. V lost 6 bases and J lost 7, with 15 bases in between. CDR3 DNA: TGTGCCAGCAGCCGAAATGGGGGCCACGGGGAGCTGTTTTTT. It codes for CASSRNGGHGELFF.

This clonotype was found many times. V usage is TRBV12-3 or TRBV12-4 and J usage is TRBJ2-1; 8 nucleotides align to TRBD1. With 2 bases clipped from V and 9 bases from J, the junction kept 3 bases outside the gene matches. This CDR3 has 13 amino acids. Here the CDR3 reads CASSLNTGGEQFF. CDR3 bases: TGTGCCAGCAGTTTAAATACAGGGGGTGAGCAGTTCTTC.

This clonotype was detected ten times or more. The V and J genes are TRBV4-3 and TRBJ2-3; 11 nucleotides match TRBD2. Germline loops: CDR1 LGHNA, CDR2 YSLEER. V was pared by 4 bases and J by 1 base, with 7 bases of the junction left unmatched. The CDR3 is 17 amino acids. The CDR3 DNA sequence: TGCGCCAGCAGCCGCACGTTGACTAGCGGGGGCACAGATACGCAGTATTTT. It is translated as CASSRTLTSGGTDTQYF.